Each of the 8 T cell receptor beta chains below was sequenced from the same sample in a study of shared clonotypes between healthy human individuals. Profiled with immunoSEQ multiplex PCR; TCRdb holds only in-frame clones, not every one. Among hundreds of thousands of clones listed, around 80% were seen once. The sequenced material came from PBMCs. The receptors derive from a woman aged 40 to 55 in good health. Some clones in this sample may be carry-over from other donors' samples.

This clone occurred once. A much larger clonotype is one base distant, so this may be a read error. The same CDR3 also results from other DNA sequences found in this sample. The chain employs TRBV29-1 and TRBJ1-2; no firm D call. In germline, CDR1 is SQVTM, CDR2 ANQGSEA. The V end lost 4 bases, the J end lost 8 bases, and 11 bases lay between the germline ends. This CDR3 is built from 11 residues. The CDR3 sequence is CSVVGRYGYTF. CDR3 DNA: TGCAGCGTTGTAGGACGCTACGGCTACACCTTC.

This chain connects TRBV5-1 to TRBJ2-7; D is tentatively TRBD1 or TRBD2 (6 bases each). This CDR3 has 17 residues. Germline V CDR1 and CDR2: SGHRS, YFSETQ. The V gene lost 4 bases and the J gene lost 3 bases, with 23 bases spanning the gap. The CDR3 DNA sequence: TGCGCCAGCAGCCAGGACCCAAGGCAAGGGGGGTACTACGAGCAGTACTTC. Translated, it gives CASSQDPRQGGYYEQYF.

The chain uses TRBV30 and TRBJ2-7; tentatively, D is TRBD2 (7 bases). V was cut by 4 bases and J by 3 bases, with 16 bases left in between. This CDR3 comprises 14 residues. CDR1 GTSNPN and CDR2 SVGIG come from the germline V gene (reference sequence). The CDR3 region is CAWKRGGGNYEQYF. Here the CDR3 DNA reads TGTGCCTGGAAGAGGGGAGGGGGTAACTACGAGCAGTACTTC.

The chain has TRBV11-3 and TRBJ1-1, with D hard to call. This CDR3 is built from 16 residues. CDR1 is SGHNT and CDR2 is YENEEA in the germline V gene. Between the trimmed V and J ends, which lost 5 bases and 4 bases, there was a span of 20 bases. The CDR3 region has the DNA TGTGCCAGCAGCCTTGGCCGGAGTAGGTCACGCACTGAAGCTTTCTTT. It translates to CASSLGRSRSRTEAFF.

The chain is built from TRBV7-2 and TRBJ1-2; unclear D gene. V was clipped by 5 bases and J by 1 base, with 11 bases between them. Per germline, CDR1 SGHTA and CDR2 FQGNSA. The CDR3 is made up of 14 amino acids. The CDR3 sequence: CASSPTTSNYGYTF. The CDR3 DNA reads TGTGCCAGCAGCCCAACGACAAGTAACTATGGCTACACCTTC. Variable domain in full (rest from reference TRBV7-2 and TRBJ1-2): GAGVSQSPSNKVTEKGKDVELRCDPISGHTALYWYRQSLGQGLEFLIYFQGNSAPDKSGLPSDRFSAERTGGSVSTLTIQRTQQEDSAVYLCASSPTTSNYGYTFGSGTRLTVV.

This chain uses TRBV4-2 with TRBJ1-2; perhaps TRBD1 as D (6 bases). This CDR3 contains 14 residues. Per germline, CDR1 LGHNA and CDR2 YNFKEQ. V shed 1 base and J shed 6 bases, with 12 bases lying between them. This CDR3 is CASSQGDNVNGYTF. The CDR3 nucleotides read TGTGCCAGCAGCCAAGGGGACAACGTCAATGGCTACACCTTC.

J is TRBJ2-5 and V is TRBV7-9; D gene ambiguous. This CDR3 contains 12 residues. The ends were cut back, 5 bases at V and 5 bases at J, with 9 bases in the middle. Germline V gives CDR1 SEHNR, CDR2 FQNEAQ (reference sequence). CDR3 in DNA: TGTGCCAGCAGCCCCACGCCGGAGACCCAGTACTTC. Translating it yields CASSPTPETQYF.

This chain links TRBV28 with TRBJ1-5, with D possibly TRBD1 on 5 matching bases. CDR1 is MDHEN, CDR2 SYDVKM, per germline. This CDR3 is 14 amino acids long. V was shortened by 7 bases and J by 1 base, with 11 bases between the two germline ends. The CDR3 DNA reads as TGTGCCAGCACCCCCCGGGGGAGCAATCAGCCCCAGCATTTT. Amino acid sequence: CASTPRGSNQPQHF.